These T cell receptor beta chains were read from a single sample in a study of cytomegalovirus exposure and HLA in healthy donors. TCRdb's table, derived via immunoSEQ multiplex PCR, lists solely in-frame clones and lacks some. This sample yields 100,000 to 120,000 clones, of which less than 85% are seen a single time; about an eighth belongs to the top ten. The sample comprised PBMCs. The receptors were gathered from a man aged 25 to 45 in good health and CMV-seropositive. Both conserved end residues are part of each CDR3. The order of the fields is J gene, clone size, V gene, D gene, CDR3 DNA, CDR3 protein. The D gene is left open where the match is weak. Clone size, where shown, is once, few, many, or a class for clones that have expanded.

TRBJ2-5	-	TRBV27	TRBD1	TGTGCCAGCCGCCCACAGGGGACCCAAGAGACCCAGTACTTC	CASRPQGTQETQYF
TRBJ1-1	-	TRBV25-1	TRBD1	TGTGCCAGCAGTGATGACAGGGCTGTTACTGAAGCTTTCTTT	CASSDDRAVTEAFF
TRBJ1-1	-	TRBV4-1	-	TGCGCCAGCAGCCAAGCCCCCCGGGGGGCGAGGGACACTGAAGCTTTCTTT	CASSQAPRGARDTEAFF
TRBJ2-7	-	TRBV10-3	-	TGTGCCATCAGTGAAGGGCTAGCTGACTACGAGCAGTACTTC	CAISEGLADYEQYF
TRBJ1-1	-	TRBV18	-	TGTGCCAGCTCACCGAGTGGTGCGAACACTGAAGCTTTCTTT	CASSPSGANTEAFF
TRBJ1-5	-	TRBV6-1	-	TGTGCCAGCAGTGAATACGATGGGACTAATCAGCCCCAGCATTTT	CASSEYDGTNQPQHF
TRBJ2-5	-	TRBV29-1	-	TGCAGCGTCCACACAGGGCCGGAGGAGACCCAGTACTTC	CSVHTGPEETQYF
TRBJ2-7	-	TRBV7-9	TRBD1	TGTGCCAGCAGCTCGCCGGGACAGGGACACGAGCAGTACTTC	CASSSPGQGHEQYF
TRBJ2-5	-	TRBV11-2	-	TGTGCCAGCAGCCCGGACAGTCTAGTAACTGGAAGAGAGACCCAGTACTTC	CASSPDSLVTGRETQYF
TRBJ2-5	once	TRBV9	TRBD2	TGTGCCAGCAGCGCGCTTAGCGGGGAAGAGGAGACCCAGTACTTC	CASSALSGEEETQYF
TRBJ1-1	-	TRBV19	TRBD1	TGCGCCAGTAGTATGAGAGGACAGGGAAAAGAAGCTTTCTTT	CASSMRGQGKEAFF
TRBJ1-2	once	TRBV11-2	-	TGTGCCAGCAGCCCCTCGGGGGGGATTAACTATGGCTACACCTTC	CASSPSGGINYGYTF
TRBJ2-3	-	TRBV28	-	TGTGCCAGCAGGGAGGGCCCCAGGGCAGATACGCAGTATTTT	CASREGPRADTQYF
TRBJ1-6	once	TRBV7-2	TRBD1	TGTGCCAGCAGCTCTCTAGGGACAGGGAATTCACCCCTCCACTTT	CASSSLGTGNSPLHF
TRBJ1-5	-	TRBV7-2	TRBD1	TGTGCCAGCAGCCCCGTACAGGGGCCTAGGCCCCAGCATTTT	CASSPVQGPRPQHF
TRBJ2-1	-	TRBV7-2	TRBD2	TGTGCCAGCAGCCCCTCGACTAGCGGGGGATTTAGCTCCTACAATGAGCAGTTCTTC	CASSPSTSGGFSSYNEQFF
TRBJ2-7	-	TRBV2	TRBD1	TGTGCCAGCAGTGCCACAGGGGCCGACGAGCAGTACTTC	CASSATGADEQYF
TRBJ2-1	-	TRBV27	-	TGTGCCAGCAAGGGGGGGGCGGGGGACAATGAGCAGTTCTTC	CASKGGAGDNEQFF
TRBJ2-5	-	TRBV9	TRBD1	TGTGCCAGCAGCCCCGGGACAGGGAGTGCGCGGGAGACCCAGTACTTC	CASSPGTGSARETQYF
TRBJ2-1	-	TRBV4-3	-	TGCGCCAGCAGCCAAGATGAGGGATCACCTTACTACAATGAGCAGTTCTTC	CASSQDEGSPYYNEQFF
TRBJ2-7	-	TRBV7-8	-	TGTGCCAGCACCCCGTCGAACTACTACGAGCAGTACTTC	CASTPSNYYEQYF
TRBJ1-1	-	TRBV10-2	TRBD1	TGCGCCGGAGGACAGGGCAGAGGCACTGAAGCTTTCTTT	CAGGQGRGTEAFF
TRBJ2-7	once	TRBV28	TRBD2	TGTGCCAGCAGTCACGCTAGCGGGGGGGCCTACGAGCAGTACTTC	CASSHASGGAYEQYF
TRBJ1-1	-	TRBV6-5	-	TGTGCCAGCAGGGTGACAGACTCGAACACTGAAGCTTTCTTT	CASRVTDSNTEAFF
TRBJ2-7	-	TRBV19	TRBD2	TGTGCCACCCGGACTAGCGACTCCTACGAGCAGTACTTC	CATRTSDSYEQYF
TRBJ1-6	-	TRBV9	TRBD1	TGTGCCAGCAGCGTAGAGGGACAGGATTCACCCCTCCACTTT	CASSVEGQDSPLHF
TRBJ2-1	-	TRBV9	-	TGTGCCAGCAGCGTAAGCGGGACAAGCTCCTACAATGAGCAGTTCTTC	CASSVSGTSSYNEQFF
TRBJ2-5	few	TRBV7-2	TRBD1	TGTGCCAGCAGCTTTGGGACAGGGCGGGAGACCCAGTACTTC	CASSFGTGRETQYF
TRBJ1-4	-	TRBV5-1	TRBD1	TGCGCCAGCAGCTCGACCGGGACAGGGGATGAAAAACTGTTTTTT	CASSSTGTGDEKLFF
TRBJ2-1	-	TRBV2	TRBD1	TGTGCCAGCAAGACAGGGGCCTACAATGAGCAGTTCTTC	CASKTGAYNEQFF
TRBJ1-1	-	TRBV4-1	-	TGCGCCAGCAGCCAAGATTCCGACACTGAAGCTTTCTTT	CASSQDSDTEAFF
TRBJ2-5	-	TRBV10-3	TRBD1	TGTGCCATCAGATCACAGGGGGCCGGGACCCAAGAGACCCAGTACTTC	CAIRSQGAGTQETQYF
TRBJ2-1	-	TRBV9	TRBD2	TGTGCCAGCAGCCCCCGGGGGGGGGACAATGAGCAGTTCTTC	CASSPRGGDNEQFF
TRBJ1-1	-	TRBV9	-	TGTGCCAGCAGCGTTGGGGGCGCAGGTACTGAAGCTTTCTTT	CASSVGGAGTEAFF
TRBJ1-2	-	TRBV9	-	TGTGCCAGCAGCGTAGGGGGGGACTATGGCTACACCTTC	CASSVGGDYGYTF
TRBJ2-1	-	TRBV2	TRBD2	TGTGCCAGCAGAGCAGCGGGGGGGCCGGTGAATGAGCAGTTCTTC	CASRAAGGPVNEQFF
TRBJ2-1	-	TRBV5-6	-	TGTGCCAGCAGCTTGCAGTCAGGCAATGAGCAGTTCTTC	CASSLQSGNEQFF
TRBJ2-7	-	TRBV6-4	TRBD2	TGTGCCAGCAGTGATCTTAGGCCGGGGACTAGGAGCTCCTACGAGCAGTACTTC	CASSDLRPGTRSSYEQYF
TRBJ2-1	-	TRBV7-2	-	TGTGCCAGCAGCTGGCTGGACAATGAGCAGTTCTTC	CASSWLDNEQFF
TRBJ2-5	-	TRBV29-1	TRBD2	TGCAGCGTTGAGGGTCTCGCGGGGGACTCACAAGAGACCCAGTACTTC	CSVEGLAGDSQETQYF
TRBJ2-1	-	TRBV7-2	TRBD1	TGTGCCAGCAGCTTCGGACAGGGCTCCTACAATGAGCAGTTCTTC	CASSFGQGSYNEQFF
TRBJ2-7	-	TRBV7-2	TRBD1	TGTGCCAGCAGCTTGGCAGGGGGCCTAACCTACGAGCAGTACTTC	CASSLAGGLTYEQYF
TRBJ2-2	-	TRBV7-2	-	TGTGCCAGCAGCTACAGGGTTTTAAGTACCGGGGAGCTGTTTTTT	CASSYRVLSTGELFF
TRBJ2-5	-	TRBV6-5	-	TGTGCCAGCAGTTGGGACACGGGAAGGGAGACCCAGTACTTC	CASSWDTGRETQYF
TRBJ1-1	-	TRBV29-1	TRBD1	TGCAGCGCCTACAGGGGCGTGAACACTGAAGCTTTCTTT	CSAYRGVNTEAFF
TRBJ2-6	few	TRBV7-3	-	TGTGCCAGCAGCTTAATCGGCCAGGGGATGGGCTCTGGGGCCAACGTCCTGACTTTC	CASSLIGQGMGSGANVLTF
TRBJ2-7	-	TRBV6-1	-	TGTGCCAGCACCGGAGGGACGGTAAGCTCCTACGAGCAGTACTTC	CASTGGTVSSYEQYF
TRBJ1-4	-	TRBV6-6	-	TGTGCCGCCAATTCTAGGCCTAATGAAAAACTGTTTTTT	CAANSRPNEKLFF
TRBJ2-7	-	TRBV7-6	TRBD2	TGTGCCAGCAGCTGGGCTGCGGGGGTTTCCTACGAGCAGTACTTC	CASSWAAGVSYEQYF
TRBJ2-1	-	TRBV9	-	TGTGCCAGCAGCGCATCCGGGACACCCTACAATGAGCAGTTCTTC	CASSASGTPYNEQFF
TRBJ2-5	-	TRBV10-3	-	TGTGCCATCAGAGGGGCAGTCCAAGAGACCCAGTACTTC	CAIRGAVQETQYF
TRBJ2-7	-	TRBV9	-	TGTGCCAGCAGCGTAGACAGCTATTCCTACGAGCAGTACTTC	CASSVDSYSYEQYF
TRBJ2-1	-	TRBV29-1	TRBD2	TGCAGCGTACCTCCCGCCGGGACTAGCGGGGACCTCTACAATGAGCAGTTCTTC	CSVPPAGTSGDLYNEQFF
TRBJ2-1	-	TRBV4-2	-	TGTGCCAGCAGCCAAGTTGATAGCAGGGGAAGGAATGAGCAGTTCTTC	CASSQVDSRGRNEQFF
TRBJ2-7	-	TRBV4-1	TRBD2	TGCGCCAGCAGCCAAGGGGAGGGATCCTCCTACGAGCAGTACTTC	CASSQGEGSSYEQYF
TRBJ2-7	few	TRBV7-2	TRBD1	TGTGCCAGCAGCTTACAGGGACAGGGGGCTGTGCAGTACTTC	CASSLQGQGAVQYF
TRBJ1-2	-	TRBV9	TRBD1	TGTGCCAGCAGCTCGGGGACAGGGCCGACCTTGGGCTATGGCTACACCTTC	CASSSGTGPTLGYGYTF
TRBJ2-7	-	TRBV5-1	-	TGCGCCAGCAGCTTAGGAGGGTTCTACGAGCAGTACTTC	CASSLGGFYEQYF
TRBJ2-5	-	TRBV28	-	TGTGCCAGCCGACTCGCCAGTAGCGGCGCCCTCCAAGAGACCCAGTACTTC	CASRLASSGALQETQYF
TRBJ2-2	-	TRBV5-1	-	TGCGCCAGCAGCTATACCGGGGACACCGGGGAGCTGTTTTTT	CASSYTGDTGELFF